The 5 T cell receptor beta chains below all came from one sample that was sequenced in a study of shared clonotypes between healthy human individuals. The assay was immunoSEQ multiplex PCR, and TCRdb's table has in-frame clones only and misses some. The repertoire holds around 2,000,000 clones, with just under 95% as singletons. The naive CD8 subset, CD45RO-negative cells positively selected for CCR7, excluded terminally differentiated effector memory CD45RA+ cells. The sample taken for sequencing was naive CD8+ T cells sorted from blood. Receptors originate from a man aged 18 to 29 in good health.

The rearrangement links TRBV4-3 to TRBJ1-6; the D is unclear. This CDR3 spans 17 amino acids. Germline-derived CDR1 and CDR2 are LGHNA and YSLEER. V shed 0 bases and J shed 0 bases, with 9 bases lying between them. CDR3 nucleotides: TGCGCCAGCAGCCAAGATCCGCCGAGCTCCTATAATTCACCCCTCCACTTT. Its translation: CASSQDPPSSYNSPLHF.

The chain carries TRBV7-2 and TRBJ2-4, with no clear D. The CDR3 length is 15 residues. Germline CDR1 is SGHTA and CDR2 is FQGNSA. V was pared by 5 bases and J by 0 bases, with 11 bases between. The CDR3 bases are TGTGCCAGCAGCCCGACGGGCTTAGCCAAAAACATTCAGTACTTC. Amino acids: CASSPTGLAKNIQYF.

The rearrangement joins TRBV13 to TRBJ2-1; 8 positions match TRBD2. This CDR3 has 17 amino acids. Trimming took 2 bases from V and 3 from J; bases not matched to a gene: 9. Germline V gene data show CDR1 as PRHDT and CDR2 as FYEKMQ (reference sequence). The CDR3 protein is CASSLYVVGTSYNEQFF. The DNA of the CDR3 is TGTGCCAGCAGCTTATATGTGGTCGGGACTAGCTACAATGAGCAGTTCTTC.

This clone occurred once. CDR3 nucleotide sequence: TGTGCCACCGCGGGACAGGGCAACGAGCAGTACTTC. Amino acids: CATAGQGNEQYF. The V call is TRBV7-9, the J call TRBJ2-7; TRBD1 aligns across 9 bases. The CDR3 is 12 residues long. The ends lost 10 bases at V and 5 bases at J; junction bases unmatched: 6. CDR1 is SEHNR, CDR2 FQNEAQ, per germline (reference sequence).

The gene calls are TRBV27 and TRBJ2-7; TRBD1 is a possible D gene (5 bases). V lost 3 bases, J lost 2 bases, and 17 bases lay in between. This CDR3 is built from 16 residues. The V gene's germline CDR1 is MNHEY and CDR2 SMNVEV (reference sequence). DNA for the CDR3: TGTGCCAGCAGTTTTCAACCCACAGGTCGCCCCTACGAGCAGTACTTC. It translates to CASSFQPTGRPYEQYF.